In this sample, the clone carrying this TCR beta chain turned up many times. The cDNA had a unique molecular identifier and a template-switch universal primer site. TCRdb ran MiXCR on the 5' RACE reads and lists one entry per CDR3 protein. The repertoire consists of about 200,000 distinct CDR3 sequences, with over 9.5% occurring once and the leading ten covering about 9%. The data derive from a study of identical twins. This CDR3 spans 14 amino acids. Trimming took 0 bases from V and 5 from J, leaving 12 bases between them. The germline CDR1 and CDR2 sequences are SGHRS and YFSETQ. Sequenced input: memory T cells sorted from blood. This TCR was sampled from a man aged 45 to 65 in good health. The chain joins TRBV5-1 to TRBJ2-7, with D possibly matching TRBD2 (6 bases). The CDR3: CASSLVAGRDEQYF. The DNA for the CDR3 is TGCGCCAGCAGCTTGGTCGCGGGAAGGGACGAGCAGTACTTC.